The 31 T cell receptor beta chains below all came from one sample that was sequenced in a study of tumor-infiltrating lymphocytes in primary liver carcinoma. cDNA specific to TCR beta was made from 500 ng of total RNA, with a constant-region primer employed for priming. Libraries covering TCR beta were generated through three nested multiplex PCR rounds (using a slightly modified ARM-PCR). TRBV1-TRBV30 forward primers paired with a C-beta reverse primer were used in the first two PCR rounds, which ran about 11 cycles each. TCRdb passed the multiplex PCR reads through MiXCR, listing each CDR3 protein once. The sample yields 99,000 or so distinct CDR3 sequences, 69% seen once. Both RNA and DNA were isolated together from approximately 22-30 mg of bulk tissue that had not been sorted. The specimen sequenced was liver tumor tissue from sampling region 5. Regarding subset: tumor region T5, tumor centre. These receptors came from an older woman with primary liver carcinoma and hepatitis B virus infection.

This clonotype was recorded once. The missing conserved phenylalanine or tryptophan at the end of this CDR3 makes a read error likely. V usage is TRBV11-2 and J usage is TRBJ2-7, with a tentative D call TRBD2 (6 bases). V shed 5 bases and J shed 1 base, with 15 bases lying between them. CDR3 size: 15 residues. The V gene's germline CDR1 is SGHAT and CDR2 FQNNGV. CDR3 sequence (DNA): TGTGCCAGCAGCAGTGCGGGACTGCTATCCTACGAGCAGTACCTC. It yields the protein CASSSAGLLSYEQYL.

Points on this clonotype: This may come from a read error, since a much larger clone is one base off. This chain joins TRBV7-9 and TRBJ2-1; a possible D gene is TRBD1 (6 bases). CDR1 is SEHNR and CDR2 is FQNEAQ in the germline V gene (reference sequence). The CDR3 consists of 15 residues. CDR3: CASSLYQGYYNVQFF. CDR3 coding DNA: TGTGCCAGCAGCTTGTACCAGGGGTACTACAATGTGCAGTTCTTC.

With regard to this clonotype: A much larger clonotype is one base distant, so this may be a read error. The chain couples TRBV5-1 to TRBJ2-7, with a possible D match to TRBD1 (5 bases). This CDR3 contains 14 residues. Germline assignment: CDR1 SGHRS and CDR2 YFSETQ. The CDR3 coding sequence is TGCGCCAGCAGCTTGGACCCAGACAGACGCGAGGAGTACTTC. As protein: CASSLDPDRREEYF.

This clonotype occurred a few times. A read error is possible here, since a much larger clone lies one base away. The rearrangement links TRBV6-1 to TRBJ1-1; perhaps TRBD1 as D (5 bases). Germline V lookup: CDR1 MNHNS, CDR2 SASEGT. This CDR3 has 12 amino acids. V lost 6 bases, J lost 10 bases, and 15 bases lay in between. CDR3 sequence reads: CASRVLRGGAFF. The CDR3 DNA is TGTGCCAGCAGGGTACTACGGGGGGGAGCTTTCTTT.

The gene calls are TRBV11-2 and TRBJ2-6, with D possibly TRBD2 on 7 matching bases. V was trimmed by 5 bases and J by 1 base, leaving 21 bases between them. CDR3 size: 19 residues. Looked up from germline, CDR1 is SGHAT and CDR2 is FQNNGV. CDR3 protein: CASSPGLRGLCSGANVLTF. CDR3 sequence (DNA): TGTGCCAGCAGCCCAGGGCTGCGGGGGCTTTGTTCTGGGGCCAACGTCCTGACTTTC.

To note about this clonotype: In this CDR3 the conserved last residue, phenylalanine or tryptophan, is missing, so a read error is likely. The gene calls are TRBV4-1 and TRBJ2-7, with 7 positions matching TRBD2. The V gene end was trimmed by 4 bases and the J gene end by 3 bases; junction bases not matched to a gene: 6. This CDR3 has 14 residues. CDR1 is MGHRA, CDR2 YSYEKL, per germline. CDR3 nucleotide sequence: TGCGCCAGCAGCCCCGCTGGGAGGGTCTACGAGCAGTACCTC. Translating it yields CASSPAGRVYEQYL.

This clonotype occurred many times. V is TRBV5-1 and J is TRBJ2-1; 7 bases fit TRBD2. This CDR3 comprises 16 residues. In germline, CDR1 is SGHRS, CDR2 YFSETQ. The V and J ends lost 3 bases and 0 bases, in that order; junction bases with no gene match: 6. This CDR3 reads CASSSGGSLSYNEQFF. The CDR3 DNA sequence: TGCGCCAGCAGCTCCGGCGGGAGCCTCTCCTACAATGAGCAGTTCTTC.

Points on this clonotype: A read error is possible here, since a much larger clone lies one base away. V usage is TRBV30 and J usage is TRBJ2-5, with D possibly being TRBD1 or TRBD2 (6 bases each). CDR1 and CDR2 from the germline V gene are GTSNPN and SVGIG (reference sequence). This CDR3 contains 13 residues. The CDR3 DNA sequence: TGTGACTGGAGAAGAGGGGGGCTCGAGACCCAGTACTTC. It specifies CDWRRGGLETQYF. The full variable domain, with the rest looked up from reference TRBV30 and TRBJ2-5, is SQTIHQWPATLVQPVGSPLSLECTVEGTSNPNLYWYRQAAGRGLQLLFYSVGIGQISSEVPQNLSASRPQDRQFILSSKKLLLSDSGFYLCDWRRGGLETQYFGPGTRLLVL.

This clonotype was picked up one time. At one end, the junction sequence differs from germline, possibly due to a read error. The genes are TRBV12-3 or TRBV12-4 and TRBJ2-1; D may correspond to TRBD1 or TRBD2 (6 bases each). This CDR3 spans 14 amino acids. The CDR3: CTSRWGASTGEQFF. The CDR3 bases are TGTACCAGCAGATGGGGGGCCTCCACCGGTGAGCAGTTCTTC.

The J gene is TRBJ2-2, the V gene TRBV24-1; TRBD2 matches 13 bases. Germline loops: CDR1 KGHDR, CDR2 SFDVKD. The CDR3 has 17 residues. The trim removed 12 bases at V and 1 base at J, leaving 10 bases unmatched. In nucleotides, the CDR3 is TGTGCCTCCTCCGGGACTAGCGGGGAACTGAACACCGGGGAGCTGTTTTTT. Amino acids: CASSGTSGELNTGELFF.

This clonotype was counted between two and nine times. The chain employs TRBV30 and TRBJ2-1; 10 bases agree with TRBD2. The CDR3 runs to 14 residues. Germline V gene sequence: CDR1 GTSNPN, CDR2 SVGIG (reference sequence). V gave up 4 bases and J gave up 15 bases; unmatched junction bases: 15. CDR3 in DNA: TGTGCCTGGAAAGCTAGCGGGAGTTCGTTGGTCCTGTTCTTC. Its protein product is CAWKASGSSLVLFF.

The V call is TRBV12-3 or TRBV12-4, the J call TRBJ2-7; a weak D match, TRBD2 (6 bases). V gave up 11 bases and J gave up 3 bases, with 17 bases separating them. The CDR3 totals 13 residues. The CDR3 loop is CARGGISVYEQYF. CDR3 DNA: TGTGCCCGCGGCGGGATTAGCGTCTACGAGCAGTACTTC.

This clonotype occurred a few times. With a much larger clone just one base away, this may be a read error. The chain employs TRBV6-6 and TRBJ1-1, with D possibly being TRBD1 (5 bases). This CDR3 is 13 amino acids long. V was cut by 10 bases and J by 5 bases, with 17 bases left in between. Germline V lookup: CDR1 MNHNY, CDR2 SVGAGI (reference sequence). The CDR3 loop is CANSDSLGTEAFF. The CDR3 DNA follows: TGTGCCAACAGCGACAGTCTGGGGACTGAAGCTTTCTTT.

In the case of this clonotype: Compared with germline, one end of the junction differs, possibly owing to a read error. The rearrangement joins TRBV11-2 to TRBJ2-1, with D tentatively TRBD2 (5 bases). The germline CDR1 and CDR2 sequences are SGHAT and FQNNGV. The CDR3 runs 14 residues. CDR3 nucleotides: TGTGCCAGCAGTCCGGACTCGCGGTATAGAGAGCTGTTCTTC. Residues: CASSPDSRYRELFF. Full variable domain (outside the CDR3, taken from reference TRBV11-2 and TRBJ2-1): EAGVAQSPRYKIIEKRQSVAFWCNPISGHATLYWYQQILGQGPKLLIQFQNNGVVDDSQLPKDRFSAERLKGVDSTLKIQPAKLEDSAVYLCASSPDSRYRELFFGPGTRLTVL.

As regards this clonotype: No conserved phenylalanine or tryptophan ends this CDR3, so it is likely a read error. V usage is TRBV11-1 and J usage is TRBJ2-6, with TRBD1 matching over 7 bases. Germline V gives CDR1 SGHAT, CDR2 FQDESV (reference sequence). The CDR3 totals 17 residues. In nucleotides, the CDR3 is TGTGCCAGCAGCCCCCAGACAGGGAGCTCTGGGGCCAACGGCCTGACTATC. The encoded protein is CASSPQTGSSGANGLTI.

The table lists this clonotype with many counts. The chain carries TRBV30 and TRBJ1-2, with D perhaps matching TRBD1 (5 bases). The germline V gene has CDR1 GTSNPN and CDR2 SVGIG (reference sequence). CDR3 size: 12 residues. V was shortened by 4 bases and J by 7 bases, with 13 bases between the two germline ends. The CDR3 region has the DNA TGTGCCTGGATTAGAAGGGGCGGTGGCTACACCTTC. This encodes CAWIRRGGGYTF. Variable domain in full (rest from reference TRBV30 and TRBJ1-2): SQTIHQWPATLVQPVGSPLSLECTVEGTSNPNLYWYRQAAGRGLQLLFYSVGIGQISSEVPQNLSASRPQDRQFILSSKKLLLSDSGFYLCAWIRRGGGYTFGSGTRLTVV.

In the case of this clonotype: A junction boundary mismatches the germline segment, possibly from a read error. The chain is built from TRBV5-1 and TRBJ2-7, with 13 bases lining up with TRBD2. Per germline, CDR1 SGHRS and CDR2 YFSETQ. CDR3 length: 15 residues. The CDR3 is CPSSRLAGGTYEQYF. For the CDR3, the DNA is TGCCCCAGCAGCCGACTAGCGGGAGGTACCTACGAGCAGTACTTC.

A word on this clonotype: This clone may be a read error of a much larger clone one base away. The gene calls are TRBV7-8 and TRBJ2-1, with D perhaps TRBD2 (5 bases). CDR3 size: 16 residues. Germline loops: CDR1 SGHVS, CDR2 FQNEAQ. V gave up 5 bases and J gave up 10 bases, with 24 bases separating them. In nucleotides, the CDR3 is TGTGCCAGCAGCCCGACCGGGATCACATTCCATAGAGAGCAGTTCTTC. It codes for CASSPTGITFHREQFF.

This chain connects TRBV4-1 to TRBJ1-2; no reliable D call. Germline V gives CDR1 MGHRA, CDR2 YSYEKL. The CDR3 is 15 amino acids. With 4 bases removed from V and 1 base from J, the gap between germline ends came to 13 bases. CDR3 region: CASSPPMGFNYGYTF. The CDR3 DNA reads TGCGCCAGCAGCCCCCCGATGGGATTTAACTATGGCTACACCTTC.

This clonotype was detected once. This may be a read error, as it is one base from a much larger clone. The V call is TRBV30, the J call TRBJ2-2; the match to TRBD1 covers 7 bases. V trimming: 3 bases; J trimming: 8 bases; junction bases outside the gene matches: 9. Germline V gives CDR1 GTSNPN, CDR2 SVGIG (reference sequence). This CDR3 is built from 14 residues. DNA of the CDR3: TGTGCCTGGAGCCTGGGACAGCTTGTGGGGGAGCTGTTTTTT. This translates into CAWSLGQLVGELFF.

This clonotype turned up a few times. The V and J genes are TRBV28 and TRBJ1-4, with 11 bases fitting TRBD1. This CDR3 is 17 amino acids long. Germline V gene data show CDR1 as MDHEN and CDR2 as SYDVKM. Trimming took 3 bases from V and 6 from J; bases not matched to a gene: 9. CDR3 region: CASSLPRRTGGHEKLFF. For the CDR3, the DNA is TGTGCCAGCAGTTTGCCCCGGAGGACAGGGGGCCATGAAAAACTGTTTTTT.

For this clonotype: Since a much larger clone is just one base distant, this may be a read error. The rearrangement uses TRBV28 and TRBJ2-7; 11 nucleotides match TRBD1. Germline assignment: CDR1 MDHEN and CDR2 SYDVKM. The CDR3 loop spans 16 amino acids. The CDR3 DNA reads as TGTGTCAGCAGTTTATGGACAGGGGGCCGTCCGGAGGAGCAGTACTTC. Protein product: CVSSLWTGGRPEEQYF.

In regard to this clonotype: One end of the junction does not line up with germline, which may come from a read error. The chain uses TRBV11-2 and TRBJ2-1; 9 bases line up with TRBD1. In germline, CDR1 is SGHAT, CDR2 FQNNGV. The CDR3 runs 17 residues. The CDR3 bases are TGTGTCAGCAGCTTAACCCGCGGACAGGGGTACGGGGGTGAGCAGTTCTTC. Its protein is CVSSLTRGQGYGGEQFF.

This clonotype was counted many times. The chain recombines TRBV5-5 with TRBJ2-7, with 10 bases lining up with TRBD1. This CDR3 comprises 15 residues. The V segment lost 4 bases and the J segment 0 bases; nucleotides outside the gene matches: 4. In germline, CDR1 is SGHKS, CDR2 YYEKEE (reference sequence). CDR3 amino acids: CASSPGQGRSYEQYF. DNA for the CDR3: TGTGCCAGCAGCCCGGGACAGGGGCGCTCCTACGAGCAGTACTTC.

A word on this clonotype: One end of the junction is discordant with germline, which a read error may explain. The CDR3 DNA sequence: TGTGCCAGGAGCTTGCAGGGGATCGCCTACGGGCAGTACTTC. It yields the protein CARSLQGIAYGQYF. The chain carries TRBV5-6 and TRBJ2-7, with D perhaps TRBD1 (6 bases). CDR1 and CDR2 from the germline V gene are SGHDT and YYEEEE. CDR3 length equals 14 residues.

This clonotype ranks as medium-sized. V gene TRBV11-2 combines with J gene TRBJ2-7, with TRBD1 matching 7 bases. V lost 1 base to trimming and J lost 7 bases; unmatched junction nucleotides: 4. Germline V gene sequence: CDR1 SGHAT, CDR2 FQNNGV. The CDR3 extends over 13 amino acids. The CDR3 DNA follows: TGTGCCAGCAGCTTAGGACAGGGCCGGGAGCAGTACTTC. As protein: CASSLGQGREQYF. The full variable domain, in which reference TRBV11-2 and TRBJ2-7 provide the parts outside the CDR3, is EAGVAQSPRYKIIEKRQSVAFWCNPISGHATLYWYQQILGQGPKLLIQFQNNGVVDDSQLPKDRFSAERLKGVDSTLKIQPAKLEDSAVYLCASSLGQGREQYFGPGTRLTVT.

As to this clonotype: The final CDR3 position lacks the conserved phenylalanine or tryptophan, pointing to a likely read error. The chain couples TRBV12-5 to TRBJ2-7; TRBD1 might be the D (6 bases). Trimming stripped 3 bases from V and 4 bases from J, with 10 bases between. In germline, CDR1 is LGHNT, CDR2 FRNRAP. The CDR3 spans 13 residues. Here the CDR3 DNA reads TGTGCTAGTGGTTTTGTCAGGGGTTACGAGCAGTACTCC. Its protein is CASGFVRGYEQYS.

With respect to this clonotype: One junction end disagrees with the germline gene, perhaps due to a read error. V is TRBV11-2 and J is TRBJ2-5, with D possibly being TRBD1 or TRBD2 (5 bases each). The germline gives CDR1 SGHAT, CDR2 FQNNGV. The CDR3 covers 13 residues. The CDR3 region has the DNA TGTGCTAGCAGCTTGACGGGACCAGAGACCCAGTACTTC. This gives the protein CASSLTGPETQYF.

A remark on this clonotype: The CDR3 does not end in the conserved phenylalanine or tryptophan, so this is likely a read error. The CDR3 here is CASRRAESTEAFL. The DNA of the CDR3 is TGCGCCAGCAGAAGGGCAGAGAGCACTGAAGCTTTCCTT. The genes are TRBV12-3 or TRBV12-4 and TRBJ1-1; D uncertain. The CDR3 extends over 13 amino acids.

The table lists this clonotype with a few counts. This could be a read error, since a much larger clone is one nucleotide away. CDR3 sequence: CTSSQDRGNTIYF. For the CDR3, the DNA is TGTACCAGCAGCCAAGATCGGGGAAACACCATATATTTT. The J gene is TRBJ1-3, the V gene TRBV14; D is ambiguous. Looked up from germline, CDR1 is SGHDN and CDR2 is FVKESK. This CDR3 spans 13 amino acids.

In the case of this clonotype: This may be a read error, as it is one base from a much larger clone. The chain joins TRBV2 to TRBJ2-5, with D possibly TRBD1 on 5 matching bases. The CDR3 extends over 13 amino acids. Germline V gene sequence: CDR1 SNHLY, CDR2 FYNNEI. CDR3 in DNA: TGTGTCAGCATCCAACAGGTACAAGAGACCCAGTACTTC. Protein product: CVSIQQVQETQYF.